The 9 T cell receptor beta chains below were found in one sample sequenced in a study of beta chain features in type 1 diabetes. Reverse transcription of all isolated RNA meant that expressed TCRB transcripts were sequenced. Only in-frame clones appear in the TCRdb table, and some are missing; sequencing was by immunoSEQ multiplex PCR. This sample carries 300,000 to 350,000 clones, around 8% of them seen once, and the ten largest clones take less than 0.45%. The sequenced material came from central memory CD4+ T cells from blood. Every receptor here comes from a woman between 18 and 29 years old in good health.

V and J are TRBV11-2 and TRBJ2-5; 7 nucleotides agree with TRBD2. The CDR3 is 13 amino acids. Germline V lookup: CDR1 SGHAT, CDR2 FQNNGV. Losses at the gene ends were 5 bases for V and 5 bases for J; bases not matched to a gene: 5. CDR3 nucleotide sequence: TGTGCCAGCAGCCGAAGCGGGGCGGAGACCCAGTACTTC. Amino acid sequence: CASSRSGAETQYF.

This chain's CDR3 is CAIMSAGGPGNEQFF. DNA for the CDR3: TGTGCCATCATGAGTGCGGGAGGGCCTGGTAATGAGCAGTTCTTC. The gene calls are TRBV10-3 and TRBJ2-1, with 9 bases identical to TRBD2. The V gene end was trimmed by 7 bases and the J gene end by 7 bases; junction bases not matched to a gene: 11. This CDR3 has 15 residues. CDR1 is ENHRY and CDR2 is SYGVKD in the germline V gene.

This clone has more than one count but fewer than ten. The chain is built from TRBV7-9 and TRBJ2-5; TRBD2 matches at 8 bases. V trimming: 5 bases; J trimming: 3 bases; junction bases outside the gene matches: 5. CDR3 size: 14 residues. Looked up from germline, CDR1 is SEHNR and CDR2 is FQNEAQ (reference sequence). The CDR3 coding sequence is TGTGCCAGCAGCCGTAGCGGGATCGAAGAGACCCAGTACTTC. Encoded protein: CASSRSGIEETQYF.

This clone was counted many times. V and J are TRBV18 and TRBJ2-2, with 8 nucleotides matching TRBD1. The V gene end was trimmed by 6 bases and the J gene end by 1 base; junction bases not matched to a gene: 4. The CDR3 has 15 amino acids. Looked up from germline, CDR1 is KGHSH and CDR2 is LQKENI. As DNA, the CDR3 is TGTGCCAGCTCGACCGGGACAGGGAACACCGGGGAGCTGTTTTTT. Encoded protein: CASSTGTGNTGELFF. The full variable domain, completed using reference TRBV18 and TRBJ2-2, is NAGVMQNPRHLVRRRGQEARLRCSPMKGHSHVYWYRQLPEEGLKFMVYLQKENIIDESGMPKERFSAEFPKEGPSILRIQQVVRGDSAAYFCASSTGTGNTGELFFGEGSRLTVL.

This chain connects TRBV18 to TRBJ1-1; a weak D match, TRBD1 (5 bases). Trimming took 4 bases from V and 1 from J, leaving 7 bases between them. In germline, CDR1 is KGHSH, CDR2 LQKENI. This CDR3 is 13 amino acids long. In nucleotides, the CDR3 is TGTGCCAGCTCACAAGGGGAGAACACTGAAGCTTTCTTT. Translated: CASSQGENTEAFF.

This clone has just a few counts. This chain joins TRBV27 and TRBJ2-1; the D call may be TRBD1 or TRBD2 (5 bases each). The germline CDR1 and CDR2 sequences are MNHEY and SMNVEV (reference sequence). The V end lost 6 bases, the J end lost 0 bases, and 12 bases lay between the germline ends. CDR3 size: 15 residues. The CDR3 here is CASRRGRSSYNEQFF. Here the CDR3 DNA reads TGTGCCAGCAGGAGGGGCCGGAGCTCCTACAATGAGCAGTTCTTC.

This clone showed up just a few times. In DNA, the CDR3 is TGTGCCAGCAGCTTATTTAGGGGTCAACGGGGTGAGCAGTTCTTC. It encodes CASSLFRGQRGEQFF. The chain couples TRBV11-1 to TRBJ2-1; D might be TRBD1 or TRBD2, each matching 5 bases. This CDR3 spans 15 amino acids. The V gene lost 2 bases and the J gene lost 9 bases, with 17 bases spanning the gap. Germline CDR1 is SGHAT and CDR2 is FQDESV (reference sequence).

This chain joins TRBV5-5 and TRBJ2-2; TRBD1 matches at 8 bases. The V segment lost 1 base and the J segment 0 bases; nucleotides outside the gene matches: 2. The germline gives CDR1 SGHKS, CDR2 YYEKEE (reference sequence). There are 16 residues in the CDR3. CDR3 coding DNA: TGTGCCAGCAGCTTGTTACAGGGGGCGAACACCGGGGAGCTGTTTTTT. Translated, it gives CASSLLQGANTGELFF.

This clone was recorded a few times. CDR3 sequence (DNA): TGTGCCAGCAGCCCGAACTACCACACCTTCGGGGAGCAGTTCTTC. Its translation: CASSPNYHTFGEQFF. The chain joins TRBV14 to TRBJ2-1; D not certain. The V gene lost 4 bases and the J gene lost 10 bases, with 20 bases spanning the gap. The CDR3 is made up of 15 amino acids. Germline CDR1 SGHDN, CDR2 FVKESK. Combining the CDR3 with reference TRBV14 and TRBJ2-1 gives the whole variable domain EAGVTQFPSHSVIEKGQTVTLRCDPISGHDNLYWYRRVMGKEIKFLLHFVKESKQDESGMPNNRFLAERTGGTYSTLKVQPAELEDSGVYFCASSPNYHTFGEQFFGPGTRLTVL.